The 4 T cell receptor beta chains below were found in one sample sequenced in a study of CD4 T cells in relation to SARS-CoV-2 and coronaviruses. Profiled with immunoSEQ multiplex PCR; TCRdb holds only in-frame clones, not every one. The repertoire has some 64,000 clones, about 95% of them found once; the top ten carry approximately 0.15%. The unexposed donors gave CD4+ T cells in about 2011-2018, prior to COVID-19. Sequencing was performed on naive CD4+ T cells from PBMCs. The subset denotes: naive CD4+ T cells isolated by negative enrichment. The receptor source for this set is a human donor in good health.

This sequence joins TRBV18 and TRBJ2-7, with 8 nucleotides matching TRBD1. Germline values: CDR1 KGHSH, CDR2 LQKENI. The CDR3 is 14 amino acids. V was pared by 4 bases and J by 5 bases, with 7 bases of the junction left unmatched. The CDR3 coding sequence is TGTGCCAGCTCACTTATGGACAGGGAAAACGAGCAGTACTTC. The encoded protein is CASSLMDRENEQYF.

The chain has TRBV9 and TRBJ2-5; a weak D match, TRBD2 (6 bases). Germline-derived CDR1 and CDR2 are SGDLS and YYNGEE. The CDR3 is made up of 17 amino acids. V shed 0 bases and J shed 4 bases, with 19 bases lying between them. CDR3 amino acids: CASSVGVFEGAGETQYF. The CDR3 nucleotides read TGTGCCAGCAGCGTAGGAGTCTTTGAGGGAGCGGGAGAGACCCAGTACTTC.

The CDR3 DNA sequence: TGTGCCAGCAGCTTAGTTCAGGGGGCTATGACTGAAGCTTTCTTT. Amino acid sequence: CASSLVQGAMTEAFF. The genes are TRBV11-2 and TRBJ1-1; 8 positions agree with TRBD1. Per germline, CDR1 SGHAT and CDR2 FQNNGV. The CDR3 consists of 15 residues. V was pared by 1 base and J by 5 bases, with 6 bases of the junction left unmatched.

The chain is built from TRBV15 and TRBJ2-1, with TRBD1 matching over 9 bases. Trimming removed 0 bases from V and 1 base from J; junction bases left unmatched: 7. Germline V gene lookup returns CDR1 LNHNV and CDR2 YYDKDF (reference sequence). The CDR3 extends over 18 amino acids. Here the CDR3 reads CATSRDLLGQGSYNEQFF. The CDR3 DNA sequence: TGTGCCACCAGCAGAGACTTGCTGGGACAGGGTTCCTACAATGAGCAGTTCTTC.